These 27 T cell receptor beta chains share one sample of origin, sequenced in a study of T cells after yellow fever vaccination. TCRdb reprocessed the 5' RACE reads with MiXCR, giving one entry per CDR3 protein. The sample includes a few hundred thousand distinct CDR3 sequences, less than 8.5% of them seen just once. The input for sequencing was CD4+ T cells sorted from PBMCs, taken 15 days after the yellow fever booster vaccination. All receptors come from a man aged 30-40 years who received the YFV17D yellow fever vaccine.

This clonotype turned up a few times. This chain joins TRBV7-2 and TRBJ1-2; D remains unclear. The length of the CDR3 is 13 residues. V was trimmed by 1 base and J by 3 bases, leaving 6 bases between them. CDR1 is SGHTA and CDR2 is FQGNSA in the germline V gene. Here the CDR3 reads CASSLDPDYGYTF. CDR3 nucleotides: TGTGCCAGCAGCTTAGATCCAGACTATGGCTACACCTTC.

V gene TRBV12-3 or TRBV12-4 combines with J gene TRBJ2-2; 12 bases map to TRBD1. The V gene end was trimmed by 3 bases and the J gene end by 5 bases; junction bases not matched to a gene: 7. The CDR3 covers 17 residues. The CDR3 sequence is CASSFLRGQGATGELFF. CDR3 nucleotide sequence: TGTGCCAGCAGTTTCCTTAGGGGACAGGGGGCAACCGGGGAGCTGTTTTTT.

This clonotype was counted between two and nine times. The rearrangement joins TRBV7-8 to TRBJ2-3, with 7 bases that match TRBD2. The length of the CDR3 is 16 residues. Germline V gene lookup returns CDR1 SGHVS and CDR2 FQNEAQ. V lost 3 bases and J lost 3; bases outside the gene matches: 9. DNA of the CDR3: TGTGCCAGCAGCTTGAGGGAGGGCCTCGGAACAGATACGCAGTATTTT. It translates to CASSLREGLGTDTQYF.

The chain employs TRBV19 and TRBJ2-1; 8 bases are a match to TRBD1. The ends lost 4 bases at V and 0 bases at J; junction bases unmatched: 2. This CDR3 is 15 amino acids long. Germline assignment: CDR1 LNHDA and CDR2 SQIVND (reference sequence). The chain's CDR3 is CASSTGGFSYNEQFF. In DNA, the CDR3 is TGTGCCAGTAGTACAGGGGGCTTCTCCTACAATGAGCAGTTCTTC.

About this clonotype: A read error may produce the germline difference seen at one junction end. The chain employs TRBV23-1 and TRBJ2-7, with 10 bases that match TRBD1. TRBV23-1 belongs to the ORF category, with a function that is uncertain. There are 14 residues in the CDR3. CDR3 protein: CASIQRDRGYEQYF. CDR3 nucleotide sequence: TGCGCCAGCATTCAAAGGGACAGGGGCTACGAGCAGTACTTC.

In its sample, this clonotype was seen many times. V and J are TRBV12-3 or TRBV12-4 and TRBJ2-1; D is unclear. Deletions cut 5 bases from V and 7 bases from J, with 21 bases between. The length of the CDR3 is 16 residues. CDR3 in amino acids: CASSATPGLAANEQFF. CDR3 coding DNA: TGTGCCAGCAGTGCTACCCCCGGTCTGGCGGCTAATGAGCAGTTCTTC.

In this sample, this clonotype turned up a few times. The rearrangement links TRBV11-3 to TRBJ2-1; TRBD2 aligns across 7 bases. Per germline, CDR1 SGHNT and CDR2 YENEEA. The CDR3 totals 14 residues. The V segment lost 5 bases and the J segment 2 bases; nucleotides outside the gene matches: 3. The chain's CDR3 is CASSESGAYNEQFF. CDR3 sequence (DNA): TGTGCCAGCAGCGAGAGCGGGGCCTACAATGAGCAGTTCTTC.

The chain employs TRBV6-5 and TRBJ2-1; perhaps D is TRBD1 or TRBD2 (5 bases each). CDR3 length: 11 amino acids. V lost 2 bases and J lost 11, with 7 bases in between. The germline CDR1 and CDR2 sequences are MNHEY and SVGAGI. The CDR3 spells CASSYGGQQFF. The DNA for the CDR3 is TGTGCCAGCAGTTACGGGGGACAGCAGTTCTTC.

The chain is built from TRBV7-9 and TRBJ2-1; the D gene is possibly TRBD1 (5 bases). Looked up from germline, CDR1 is SEHNR and CDR2 is FQNEAQ (reference sequence). V was shortened by 6 bases and J by 5 bases, with 14 bases between the two germline ends. The CDR3 length is 14 residues. CDR3 nucleotides: TGTGCCAGCAGGTTACCCGGACAAAACAATGAGCAGTTCTTC. Its translation: CASRLPGQNNEQFF.

This clonotype was recorded at least ten times. This chain joins TRBV21-1 and TRBJ2-7; TRBD1 is the table's D call, not checked against the DNA. TRBV21-1 constitutes a pseudogene. The CDR3 has 16 residues. DNA of the CDR3: TGTGCCAGCAGCGAAATTGGGCGGGGGTCAGCCTACGAGCAGTACTTC. This gives the protein CASSEIGRGSAYEQYF.

The V call is TRBV14, the J call TRBJ1-2; no clear D. With 0 bases removed from V and 4 bases from J, the gap between germline ends came to 12 bases. CDR3 length: 15 amino acids. Germline V gene sequence: CDR1 SGHDN, CDR2 FVKESK. CDR3 amino acids: CASSQDMWGSYGYTF. In DNA form, the CDR3 reads TGTGCCAGCAGCCAAGATATGTGGGGTTCCTATGGCTACACCTTC.

The chain has TRBV25-1 and TRBJ1-1; TRBD1 is a possible D gene (5 bases). This CDR3 region has 12 residues. Trimming shortened V by 8 bases and J by 5 bases, and 12 bases separated the two germline ends. Germline V gene sequence: CDR1 MGHDK, CDR2 SYGVNS. CDR3 residues: CASVGALTEAFF. The CDR3 nucleotides are TGTGCCAGCGTCGGGGCCCTTACTGAAGCTTTCTTT. Filled out from reference TRBV25-1 and TRBJ1-1, the complete variable domain reads EADIYQTPRYLVIGTGKKITLECSQTMGHDKMYWYQQDPGMELHLIHYSYGVNSTEKGDLSSESTVSRIRTEHFPLTLESARPSHTSQYLCASVGALTEAFFGQGTRLTVV.

The chain links TRBV18 to TRBJ1-1; D gene unclear. Trimming removed 3 bases from V and 3 bases from J, with 11 bases in between. Germline loops: CDR1 KGHSH, CDR2 LQKENI. The CDR3 runs 14 residues. Here the CDR3 reads CASSPLRADTEAFF. DNA for the CDR3: TGTGCCAGCTCACCTCTCAGAGCAGACACTGAAGCTTTCTTT.

This clonotype was seen many times. The J gene is TRBJ2-5, the V gene TRBV20-1; 13 nucleotides match TRBD2. V dropped 4 bases and J dropped 5; count of bases not matched to a gene: 4. Germline V gives CDR1 DFQATT, CDR2 SNEGSKA (reference sequence). The CDR3 consists of 14 residues. The CDR3 sequence: CSATLAGGKETQYF. CDR3 sequence (DNA): TGCAGTGCTACACTAGCGGGAGGGAAGGAGACCCAGTACTTC.

This clonotype was seen only a few times. This chain connects TRBV5-1 to TRBJ2-7; 8 nucleotides match TRBD2. Germline CDR1 SGHRS, CDR2 YFSETQ. After removal of 3 bases from V and 3 bases from J, the junction contained 8 bases not matched to a gene. This CDR3 comprises 15 residues. CDR3: CASSSAGTRNYEQYF. The CDR3 DNA follows: TGCGCCAGCAGCTCGGCCGGGACTAGGAACTACGAGCAGTACTTC.

This clonotype has more than one count but fewer than ten. The gene calls are TRBV12-3 or TRBV12-4 and TRBJ2-5; the match to TRBD2 covers 8 bases. V shed 5 bases and J 4 bases; nucleotides not matched to a gene: 12. CDR3 length equals 16 residues. CDR3 protein: CASSPPGLVNSETQYF. The DNA of the CDR3 is TGTGCCAGCAGTCCCCCGGGACTAGTAAATTCAGAGACCCAGTACTTC.

Only a few counts were recorded for this clonotype. The chain combines TRBV5-8 with TRBJ1-3; no definite D call. CDR1 SGHTS and CDR2 YDEGEE come from the germline V gene. V was shortened by 4 bases and J by 9 bases, with 11 bases between the two germline ends. The CDR3 totals 12 residues. The CDR3 here is CASSVQVGTIYF. The CDR3 DNA follows: TGTGCCAGCAGCGTTCAGGTCGGCACCATATATTTT.

This clonotype came up many times. V and J are TRBV12-3 or TRBV12-4 and TRBJ2-7; 10 bases fit TRBD1. The CDR3 totals 16 residues. Unmatched junction bases numbered 7, after V lost 3 bases and J lost 2 bases. The CDR3: CASSFQPGQGPYEQYF. The DNA for the CDR3 is TGTGCCAGCAGTTTCCAACCGGGACAGGGGCCCTACGAGCAGTACTTC.

This clonotype has ten or more counts. The V and J genes are TRBV29-1 and TRBJ1-5, with a possible D match to TRBD1 (5 bases). V lost 4 bases to trimming and J lost 6 bases, with 13 bases between them. This CDR3 has 13 residues. In germline, CDR1 is SQVTM, CDR2 ANQGSEA. CDR3 bases: TGCAGCGTTGGGGGGGGGATAACTCAGCCCCAGCATTTT. Its protein product is CSVGGGITQPQHF.

In its sample, this clonotype was seen many times. The chain has TRBV28 and TRBJ1-5; TRBD1 agrees at 10 bases. The CDR3 is 18 amino acids. The junction had 14 bases not matched to a gene; V was cut back by 4 bases and J by 5 bases. The germline V gene encodes CDR1 MDHEN and CDR2 SYDVKM. The DNA for the CDR3 is TGTGCCAGCAGTTCGGGACAGGGGTTTGATAGGTTGGATCAGCCCCAGCATTTT. Encoded protein: CASSSGQGFDRLDQPQHF.

This clonotype was observed many times. This chain uses TRBV7-8 with TRBJ1-2, with D perhaps TRBD1 (6 bases). V was cut by 4 bases and J by 4 bases, with 10 bases left in between. The CDR3 spans 13 residues. Germline loops: CDR1 SGHVS, CDR2 FQNEAQ. CDR3 amino acids: CASSYRAIYGYTF. The CDR3 DNA follows: TGTGCCAGCAGCTACAGGGCCATCTATGGCTACACCTTC.

V gene TRBV20-1 combines with J gene TRBJ2-1, with TRBD2 identical over 7 bases. The CDR3 is 15 residues long. Germline CDR1 DFQATT, CDR2 SNEGSKA (reference sequence). The junction had 10 bases not matched to a gene; V was cut back by 8 bases and J by 0 bases. The CDR3 nucleotides read TGCAGTTTCCTTGGACGCGGGAGCTCCTACAATGAGCAGTTCTTC. Its translation: CSFLGRGSSYNEQFF.

This clonotype was seen at least ten times. This chain joins TRBV9 and TRBJ2-1; 14 nucleotides agree with TRBD2. Trimming cost V 3 bases and J 9 bases; bases outside gene matches: 11. CDR3 length equals 17 residues. In germline, CDR1 is SGDLS, CDR2 YYNGEE. The DNA for the CDR3 is TGTGCCAGCAGCGCGCAAGGGACTAGCGGGAGTGGTAGTGAGCAGTTCTTC. Translation: CASSAQGTSGSGSEQFF.

V gene TRBV7-6 combines with J gene TRBJ2-7; 12 bases match TRBD1. CDR3 length equals 16 residues. V shed 5 bases, J shed 5 bases, and the junction held 10 bases outside the gene matches. The V gene's germline CDR1 is SGHVS and CDR2 FNYEAQ. CDR3 bases: TGTGCCAGCAGCCGTAGGGACAGGGGGCGAGGCGACGAGCAGTACTTC. It is translated as CASSRRDRGRGDEQYF.

This clonotype was counted ten times or more. CDR3 in amino acids: CASSLGGTSGHNEQFF. The DNA for the CDR3 is TGCGCCAGCAGCTTGGGGGGGACTAGCGGACACAATGAGCAGTTCTTC. V usage is TRBV5-1 and J usage is TRBJ2-1; 11 bases align to TRBD2. J was trimmed by 5 bases and V by 0 bases; bases with no gene match: 4. CDR1 is SGHRS, CDR2 YFSETQ, per germline. The CDR3 totals 16 residues.

This clonotype was recorded many times. V and J are TRBV3-1 and TRBJ2-3; D is ambiguous. Trimming pared 4 bases from V and 3 bases from J, leaving 20 bases between. Germline CDR1 is LGHDT and CDR2 is YNNKEL (reference sequence). This CDR3 spans 17 amino acids. CDR3 coding DNA: TGTGCCAGCAGCCCCCGTGGAGCGAGCTTGAAGACAGATACGCAGTATTTT. It is translated as CASSPRGASLKTDTQYF.

The chain uses TRBV25-1 and TRBJ2-3; tentatively, D is TRBD2 (5 bases). Trimming removed 7 bases from V and 4 bases from J, with 12 bases in between. Germline V gives CDR1 MGHDK, CDR2 SYGVNS. The CDR3 is made up of 13 amino acids. The CDR3 sequence is CASTQRTSDTQYF. The CDR3 DNA is TGTGCCAGCACCCAAAGGACTTCAGATACGCAGTATTTT.